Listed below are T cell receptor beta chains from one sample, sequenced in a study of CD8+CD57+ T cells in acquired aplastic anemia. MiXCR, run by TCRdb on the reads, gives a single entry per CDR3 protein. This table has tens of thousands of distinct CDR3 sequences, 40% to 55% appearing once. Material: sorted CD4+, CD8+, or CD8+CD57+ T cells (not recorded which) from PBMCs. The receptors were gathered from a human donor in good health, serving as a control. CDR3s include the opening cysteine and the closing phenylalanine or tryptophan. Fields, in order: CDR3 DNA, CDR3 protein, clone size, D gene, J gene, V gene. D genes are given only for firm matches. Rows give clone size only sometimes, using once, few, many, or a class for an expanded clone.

TGTGCCAGCAGCTTAGTACGCGGCGGGGAGAAAACTTTGGGGGAGCAGTACTTC	CASSLVRGGEKTLGEQYF	few	-	TRBJ2-7	TRBV11-2
TGTGCCAGCAGTTTCGGTCCGGGCTACGAGCAGTACTTC	CASSFGPGYEQYF	-	-	TRBJ2-7	TRBV6-5
TGTGCCAGCAGTTTAAGACAGGGAGCAAATTCACCCCTCCACTTT	CASSLRQGANSPLHF	-	TRBD1	TRBJ1-6	TRBV27
TGTGCCAGCACCCCTGGGAGGGCCGGTAATTCACCCCTCCACTTT	CASTPGRAGNSPLHF	-	-	TRBJ1-6	TRBV13
TGTGCCAGCAGCCGAGTCGGCGGTGCGAGCGGGATCACAGATACGCAGTATTTT	CASSRVGGASGITDTQYF	-	TRBD2	TRBJ2-3	TRBV25-1
TGCAGTGCTAGAGTAGGGGTAGGGGGCACTGAAGCTTTCTTT	CSARVGVGGTEAFF	-	-	TRBJ1-1	TRBV20-1
TGTGCCACCAGTGACAACTACCGGGGGGCCAATGAGCAGTTCTTC	CATSDNYRGANEQFF	many	-	TRBJ2-1	TRBV24-1
TGTGCCAGCAGTTTTCGAGGGTTGGGCTATGGCTACACCTTC	CASSFRGLGYGYTF	-	-	TRBJ1-2	TRBV27
TGCGCCAGCAGCCATAGGCCAGGGGGCGACTATGGCTACACCTTC	CASSHRPGGDYGYTF	many	TRBD1	TRBJ1-2	TRBV4-1
TGTGCCAGCAGCTTCCGGGACAGGGGGAATGAGCAGTTCTTC	CASSFRDRGNEQFF	once	TRBD1	TRBJ2-1	TRBV11-2
TGTGCCAGTAGTCAACAGGGGGGGGAAGAAAAGCAGTACTTC	CASSQQGGEEKQYF	-	-	TRBJ2-7	TRBV19
TGTGCCAGCAGTCAAGCTCCAAACACCGGGGAGCTGTTTTTT	CASSQAPNTGELFF	few	-	TRBJ2-2	TRBV6-1
TGCAGCGTTGACGCTGGTGGAAACACCATATATTTT	CSVDAGGNTIYF	many	-	TRBJ1-3	TRBV29-1
TGTGCCTGGAGTGAAAATGAGATCTACGAGCAGTACTTC	CAWSENEIYEQYF	-	-	TRBJ2-7	TRBV30
TGTGCCAGCAGTGAATTGGCGGCAGGGGCCGGGAGGACTTTCTTT	CASSELAAGAGRTFF	many	-	TRBJ1-1	TRBV25-1
TGTGCCAGCAGGGAACAGGGGTCAGGAACTGAAGCTTTCTTT	CASREQGSGTEAFF	many	TRBD1	TRBJ1-1	TRBV2
TGTGCCAGCAGCTTAGGGACTAGCGGGCTCTACGAGCAGTACTTC	CASSLGTSGLYEQYF	many	TRBD2	TRBJ2-7	TRBV11-3
TGTGCCAGCAGCGTAGAGGCGGCCAGCCTCAATGAGCAGTTCTTC	CASSVEAASLNEQFF	many	-	TRBJ2-1	TRBV9
TGTGCCCATCAGGACAGGGGGCGTTCACCCCTCCACTTT	CAHQDRGRSPLHF	many	TRBD1	TRBJ1-6	TRBV30
TGCGCCAGCAGTGAGAGGGCAGAACTTACCTACGAGCAGTACTTC	CASSERAELTYEQYF	-	-	TRBJ2-7	TRBV10-1
TGTGCCAGCAGCTTAGCGAACGGAGGCTACACCTTC	CASSLANGGYTF	many	-	TRBJ1-2	TRBV7-9
TGTGCCAGCAGTGGACTAGCGGTCTTCTCCTACAATGAGCAGTTCTTC	CASSGLAVFSYNEQFF	-	TRBD2	TRBJ2-1	TRBV12-3/TRBV12-4
TGTGCCAGCAGTGAAATCAGGACAGGGGGCAACGAGCAGTACTTC	CASSEIRTGGNEQYF	-	TRBD1	TRBJ2-7	TRBV2
TGTGCCAGCAGCCAATCCCCAGGGTACGAGCAGTACTTC	CASSQSPGYEQYF	-	-	TRBJ2-7	TRBV7-4
TGTGCCAGCATCCCAGGGACGAACACTGAAGCTTTCTTT	CASIPGTNTEAFF	many	-	TRBJ1-1	TRBV2
TGTGCCAGCAGCCCGTGGGGGGAAGGGACAGATACGCAGTATTTT	CASSPWGEGTDTQYF	few	-	TRBJ2-3	TRBV11-2
TGTGCCAGCAGTGACTACGCCTCGGGTGATGGCTACACCTTC	CASSDYASGDGYTF	-	-	TRBJ1-2	TRBV2
TGTGCCACCAGCAGAAACCCGGCAAGCGGGGCCAACGTCCTGACTTTC	CATSRNPASGANVLTF	-	-	TRBJ2-6	TRBV15
TGTGCCAGCAGCGTCGGACAGGGGGTGGGTTCACCCCTCCACTTT	CASSVGQGVGSPLHF	-	TRBD1	TRBJ1-6	TRBV7-9
TGTGCCAGTAGTATAGCCAGGCCCTTGAACTATGGCTACACCTTC	CASSIARPLNYGYTF	-	-	TRBJ1-2	TRBV19
TGTGCCACCAGCAGAGAGCGGGGGAGCACAGATACGCAGTATTTT	CATSRERGSTDTQYF	once	TRBD2	TRBJ2-3	TRBV15
TGTGCCAGCGGGGACACCCTCAACTACGAGCAGTACTTC	CASGDTLNYEQYF	-	-	TRBJ2-7	TRBV25-1
TGCGCCAGCAGCCAAGAGGAAGGGAACACTGAAGCTTTCTTT	CASSQEEGNTEAFF	few	-	TRBJ1-1	TRBV5-1
TGTGCCAGTAGTATTGGCGGTGATGGCTACACCTTC	CASSIGGDGYTF	many	-	TRBJ1-2	TRBV19
TGTGCCAGCAGAGCAGGTGAAAAACTGTTTTTT	CASRAGEKLFF	-	-	TRBJ1-4	TRBV25-1
TGCAGCGTTGAGTACAGGGGGCAGAATGAGCAGTTCTTC	CSVEYRGQNEQFF	many	TRBD1	TRBJ2-1	TRBV29-1
TGTGCCACCAGCATAGGGGGACAGGGCTCCTACGAGCAGTACTTC	CATSIGGQGSYEQYF	-	TRBD1	TRBJ2-7	TRBV15